Below are 23 T cell receptor beta chains sequenced from a single sample in a study of T cell changes during pregnancy in multiple sclerosis. Sequencing used immunoSEQ multiplex PCR; TCRdb keeps in-frame clones, though not all of them. The sample carries about 73,000 clones, 85% to 95% recorded once. The specimen comprised peripheral blood, sampled in the third trimester of pregnancy. The source is a female donor in good health, enrolled as a control in a pregnancy study.

The V call is TRBV10-2, the J call TRBJ1-6, with 9 bases that match TRBD1. CDR3 size: 16 residues. The germline V gene has CDR1 WSHSY and CDR2 SAAADI. J lost 5 bases, V lost 6 bases, and 8 bases had no gene match. The CDR3 region is CASRAGTGRNNSPLHF. The CDR3 nucleotides read TGCGCCAGCAGAGCCGGGACAGGGAGGAATAATTCACCCCTCCACTTT.

The V and J genes are TRBV28 and TRBJ1-1, with 7 bases that match TRBD1. The J segment lost 3 bases and the V segment lost 6 bases, leaving 4 bases of the junction unmatched. Germline CDR1 MDHEN, CDR2 SYDVKM. This CDR3 is 13 amino acids long. In DNA form, the CDR3 reads TGTGCCAGCAGAGGGGGCGCGGACACTGAAGCTTTCTTT. It translates to CASRGGADTEAFF.

V is TRBV5-1 and J is TRBJ2-7; TRBD1 matches 7 bases. Looked up from germline, CDR1 is SGHRS and CDR2 is YFSETQ. J was trimmed by 6 bases and V by 1 base; bases with no gene match: 4. The CDR3 is made up of 13 amino acids. The CDR3 DNA follows: TGCGCCAGCAGCTTGTCCACAGGGGTCGAGCAGTACTTC. Residues: CASSLSTGVEQYF.

This clone was recorded only once. This chain links TRBV27 with TRBJ2-7; 8 bases are shared with TRBD1. The V and J ends lost 5 bases and 6 bases, in that order; junction bases with no gene match: 3. Germline values: CDR1 MNHEY, CDR2 SMNVEV (reference sequence). This CDR3 region has 12 residues. The CDR3 loop is CASSLTGAEQYF. In DNA, the CDR3 is TGTGCCAGCAGTCTGACAGGGGCCGAGCAGTACTTC.

This chain uses TRBV7-2 with TRBJ1-2; maybe TRBD1 (5 bases). Germline assignment: CDR1 SGHTA and CDR2 FQGNSA. V lost 1 base, J lost 1 base, and 10 bases lay in between. The CDR3 totals 15 residues. CDR3 sequence reads: CASSLDPRDNYGYTF. The CDR3 coding sequence is TGTGCCAGCAGCTTAGATCCCAGGGATAACTATGGCTACACCTTC.

V is TRBV9 and J is TRBJ2-1; 10 bases line up with TRBD1. CDR3 length equals 15 residues. V was pared by 3 bases and J by 5 bases, with 5 bases of the junction left unmatched. Per germline, CDR1 SGDLS and CDR2 YYNGEE. CDR3 sequence (DNA): TGTGCCAGCAGCGGGACAGGGGGGGGGCACAATGAGCAGTTCTTC. It specifies CASSGTGGGHNEQFF.

The chain combines TRBV4-1 with TRBJ2-3; 14 positions match TRBD2. The CDR3 runs 18 residues. Germline V lookup: CDR1 MGHRA, CDR2 YSYEKL. Trimming removed 4 bases from V and 3 bases from J; junction bases left unmatched: 9. The CDR3 DNA reads as TGCGCCAGCAGCCGACCCGGGACTAGCGGGGGTTGGACAGATACGCAGTATTTT. This codes for CASSRPGTSGGWTDTQYF.

The chain is built from TRBV28 and TRBJ1-2; D is unresolved. The V end lost 5 bases, the J end lost 7 bases, and 20 bases lay between the germline ends. The CDR3 has 15 amino acids. Germline CDR1 reads MDHEN; CDR2 reads SYDVKM. The CDR3 nucleotides are TGTGCCAGCAGTCCCACTCATCCCCTCTCGGGTGGCTACACCTTC. Protein product: CASSPTHPLSGGYTF.

The chain carries TRBV6-4 and TRBJ2-3, with 8 bases aligning to TRBD1. The CDR3 has 14 amino acids. The germline V gene encodes CDR1 MRHNA and CDR2 SNTAGT. Trimming cost V 3 bases and J 6 bases; bases outside gene matches: 5. The CDR3 bases are TGTGCCAGCAGTGAGGGTCAGGGGGCGGATACGCAGTATTTT. Amino acids: CASSEGQGADTQYF.

The rearrangement links TRBV7-3 to TRBJ2-1, with D tentatively TRBD2 (5 bases). V lost 2 bases and J lost 4, with 12 bases in between. This CDR3 region has 15 residues. CDR1 is SGHTA and CDR2 is FQGTGA in the germline V gene. The CDR3 reads CASSLVASRYNEQFF. DNA of the CDR3: TGTGCCAGCAGCTTAGTGGCTAGCCGATACAATGAGCAGTTCTTC. The complete variable domain, with remaining parts taken from reference TRBV7-3 and TRBJ2-1, reads GAGVSQTPSNKVTEKGKYVELRCDPISGHTALYWYRQSLGQGPEFLIYFQGTGAADDSGLPNDRFFAVRPEGSVSTLKIQRTERGDSAVYLCASSLVASRYNEQFFGPGTRLTVL.

The chain has TRBV4-1 and TRBJ1-4; D is perhaps TRBD1 (6 bases). Germline loops: CDR1 MGHRA, CDR2 YSYEKL. The length of the CDR3 is 15 residues. V gave up 1 base and J gave up 8 bases, with 14 bases separating them. For the CDR3, the DNA is TGCGCCAGCAGCCAAGTGGGGGCGAGTCGGGAAAAACTGTTTTTT. This gives the protein CASSQVGASREKLFF.

This chain links TRBV11-2 with TRBJ1-3; D is uncertain. Trimming took 1 base from V and 4 from J, leaving 5 bases between them. From germline, CDR1 is SGHAT and CDR2 FQNNGV. The CDR3 has 13 residues. The CDR3 nucleotides are TGTGCCAGCAGCTTAGGAGGCGGAAACACCATATATTTT. Its protein is CASSLGGGNTIYF.

The chain couples TRBV28 to TRBJ1-1, with 8 bases aligning to TRBD1. The CDR3 extends over 15 amino acids. Germline V CDR1 and CDR2: MDHEN, SYDVKM. Trimming at V came to 4 bases and at J to 5 bases, leaving 9 bases not matched to a gene. The DNA of the CDR3 is TGTGCCAGCAGTTCTCTTGGACAGGGAGGTACTGAAGCTTTCTTT. As protein: CASSSLGQGGTEAFF.

The sample holds one count of this clone. This rearrangement joins TRBV28 to TRBJ2-7; 9 bases agree with TRBD1. The germline gives CDR1 MDHEN, CDR2 SYDVKM. The CDR3 runs to 15 residues. The junction had 6 bases not matched to a gene; V was cut back by 4 bases and J by 2 bases. CDR3 bases: TGTGCCAGCAGTTCAATCCGGGACAGGGCCTACGAGCAGTACTTC. Protein product: CASSSIRDRAYEQYF.

The gene calls are TRBV7-9 and TRBJ2-5, with 11 positions matching TRBD2. This CDR3 has 16 residues. The V segment lost 4 bases and the J segment 1 base; nucleotides outside the gene matches: 5. The germline V gene has CDR1 SEHNR and CDR2 FQNEAQ (reference sequence). The CDR3: CASSSGLAGLQETQYF. The DNA for the CDR3 is TGTGCCAGCAGCTCAGGACTAGCGGGCCTCCAAGAGACCCAGTACTTC.

The J gene is TRBJ1-2, the V gene TRBV4-3; 8 bases agree with TRBD1. The CDR3 totals 13 residues. Looked up from germline, CDR1 is LGHNA and CDR2 is YSLEER. J lost 6 bases, V lost 0 bases, and 0 bases had no gene match. CDR3 residues: CASSQDRGHGYTF. The CDR3 DNA reads TGCGCCAGCAGCCAAGACAGGGGGCATGGCTACACCTTC.

This rearrangement joins TRBV4-2 to TRBJ2-2; 7 positions match TRBD1. V dropped 1 base and J dropped 0; count of bases not matched to a gene: 2. The CDR3 has 16 amino acids. Germline V lookup: CDR1 LGHNA, CDR2 YNFKEQ. CDR3 DNA sequence: TGTGCCAGCAGCCAAGGAGGGACAGCGAACACCGGGGAGCTGTTTTTT. It encodes CASSQGGTANTGELFF.

This clone appeared once. This chain joins TRBV2 and TRBJ2-5, with 10 bases that match TRBD2. V lost 6 bases and J lost 4; bases outside the gene matches: 11. This CDR3 comprises 16 residues. The germline CDR1 and CDR2 sequences are SNHLY and FYNNEI. The CDR3, as DNA: TGTGCCAGCAGGCAGAGCGGGGGGGCCTCGGGAGAGACCCAGTACTTC. It yields the protein CASRQSGGASGETQYF.

V and J are TRBV7-9 and TRBJ1-2; D unresolved. The CDR3 spans 15 residues. Germline lookup yields CDR1 SEHNR and CDR2 FQNEAQ (reference sequence). Trimming took off 1 base at V and 2 bases at J, with 11 bases between the two ends. CDR3 region: CASSLGETKNYGYTF. CDR3 bases: TGTGCCAGCAGCTTAGGGGAGACAAAGAACTATGGCTACACCTTC.

This chain links TRBV18 with TRBJ1-5; no reliable D call. Germline V lookup: CDR1 KGHSH, CDR2 LQKENI. The V gene lost 3 bases and the J gene lost 2 bases, with 5 bases spanning the gap. The CDR3 runs 13 residues. The CDR3 nucleotides are TGTGCCAGCTCACCCGGGGGCAATCAGCCCCAGCATTTT. Amino acids: CASSPGGNQPQHF. Variable domain in full (rest from reference TRBV18 and TRBJ1-5): NAGVMQNPRHLVRRRGQEARLRCSPMKGHSHVYWYRQLPEEGLKFMVYLQKENIIDESGMPKERFSAEFPKEGPSILRIQQVVRGDSAAYFCASSPGGNQPQHFGDGTRLSIL.

This clone was seen only once. This chain connects TRBV5-1 to TRBJ2-1; D is unclear. V was clipped by 1 base and J by 14 bases, with 10 bases between them. Germline assignment: CDR1 SGHRS and CDR2 YFSETQ. This CDR3 contains 11 residues. The CDR3 sequence: CASSLSGDKFF. For the CDR3, the DNA is TGCGCCAGCAGCTTGTCAGGTGATAAGTTCTTC.

The genes are TRBV27 and TRBJ1-5; TRBD1 agrees at 9 bases. V gave up 4 bases and J gave up 2 bases; unmatched junction bases: 0. The CDR3 consists of 14 residues. From germline, CDR1 is MNHEY and CDR2 SMNVEV (reference sequence). CDR3 sequence reads: CASSWTGGNQPQHF. CDR3 DNA sequence: TGTGCCAGCAGTTGGACAGGGGGCAATCAGCCCCAGCATTTT.

CDR3 region: CASSTSDRGDTEAFF. The CDR3 region has the DNA TGTGCCAGTAGTACTTCGGACAGGGGGGACACTGAAGCTTTCTTT. The chain employs TRBV19 and TRBJ1-1; 10 nucleotides match TRBD1. Germline CDR1 is LNHDA and CDR2 is SQIVND (reference sequence). Trimming cost V 4 bases and J 3 bases; bases outside gene matches: 5. The length of the CDR3 is 15 residues.